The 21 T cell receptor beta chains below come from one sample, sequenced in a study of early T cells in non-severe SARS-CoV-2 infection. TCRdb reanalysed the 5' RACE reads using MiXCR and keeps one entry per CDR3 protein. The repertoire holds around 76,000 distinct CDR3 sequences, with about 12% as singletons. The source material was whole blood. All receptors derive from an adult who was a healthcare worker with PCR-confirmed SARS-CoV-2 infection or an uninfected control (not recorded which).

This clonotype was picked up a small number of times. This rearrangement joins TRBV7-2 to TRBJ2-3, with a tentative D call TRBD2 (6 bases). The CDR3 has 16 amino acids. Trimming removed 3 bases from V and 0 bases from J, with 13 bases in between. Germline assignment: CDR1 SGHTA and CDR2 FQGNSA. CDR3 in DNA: TGTGCCAGCAGCTTCGGACCTGGGACTAGCACAGATACGCAGTATTTT. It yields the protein CASSFGPGTSTDTQYF.

Written as DNA, the CDR3 is TGTGCCAGCATCAGCGGCGGGAGCGAACTACGAGGGCAGTACTTC. Protein product: CASISGGSELRGQYF. The V and J genes are TRBV6-2 or TRBV6-3 and TRBJ2-7, with TRBD2 matching 7 bases. V gave up 7 bases and J gave up 9 bases; unmatched junction bases: 18. Looked up from germline, CDR1 is MNHEY and CDR2 is SVGEGT. This CDR3 comprises 15 residues.

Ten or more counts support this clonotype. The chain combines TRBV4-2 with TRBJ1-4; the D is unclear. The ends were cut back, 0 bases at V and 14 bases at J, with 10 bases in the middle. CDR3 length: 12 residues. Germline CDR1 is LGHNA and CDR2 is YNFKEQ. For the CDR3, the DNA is TGTGCCAGCAGCCAAGATCGAACAGTTCTGTTTTTT. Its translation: CASSQDRTVLFF.

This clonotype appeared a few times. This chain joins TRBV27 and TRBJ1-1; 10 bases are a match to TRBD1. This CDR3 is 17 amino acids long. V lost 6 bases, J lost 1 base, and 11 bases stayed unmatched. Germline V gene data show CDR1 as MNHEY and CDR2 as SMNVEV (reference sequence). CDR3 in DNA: TGTGCCAGCAGGAGGACCGGGACAGGGGCGAAGAACACTGAAGCTTTCTTT. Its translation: CASRRTGTGAKNTEAFF.

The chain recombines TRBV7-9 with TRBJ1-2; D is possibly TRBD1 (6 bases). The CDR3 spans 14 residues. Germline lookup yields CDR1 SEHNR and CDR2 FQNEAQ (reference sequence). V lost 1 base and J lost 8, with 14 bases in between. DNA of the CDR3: TGTGCCAGCAGCTTAGGAGGACAGCCCGTCGGCTACACCTTC. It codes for CASSLGGQPVGYTF.

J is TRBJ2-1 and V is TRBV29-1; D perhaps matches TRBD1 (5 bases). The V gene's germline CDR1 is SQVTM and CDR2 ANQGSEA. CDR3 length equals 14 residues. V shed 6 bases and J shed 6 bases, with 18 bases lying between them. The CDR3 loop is CSVLPDTSRNEQFF. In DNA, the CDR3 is TGCAGCGTCCTCCCGGACACTTCCCGCAATGAGCAGTTCTTC.

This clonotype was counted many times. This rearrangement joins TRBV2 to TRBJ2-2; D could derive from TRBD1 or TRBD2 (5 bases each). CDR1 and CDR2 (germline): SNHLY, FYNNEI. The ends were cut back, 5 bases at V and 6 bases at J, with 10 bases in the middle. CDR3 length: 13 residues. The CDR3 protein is CASSRGVAGELFF. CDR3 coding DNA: TGTGCCAGCAGTAGAGGGGTGGCCGGGGAGCTGTTTTTT.

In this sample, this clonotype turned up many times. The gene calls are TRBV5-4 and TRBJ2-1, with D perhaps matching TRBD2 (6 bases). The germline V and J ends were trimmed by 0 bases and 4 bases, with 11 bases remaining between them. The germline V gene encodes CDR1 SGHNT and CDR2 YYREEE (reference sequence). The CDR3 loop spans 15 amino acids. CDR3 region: CASSLGGKGYNEQFF. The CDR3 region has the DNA TGTGCCAGCAGCTTGGGCGGGAAGGGGTACAATGAGCAGTTCTTC.

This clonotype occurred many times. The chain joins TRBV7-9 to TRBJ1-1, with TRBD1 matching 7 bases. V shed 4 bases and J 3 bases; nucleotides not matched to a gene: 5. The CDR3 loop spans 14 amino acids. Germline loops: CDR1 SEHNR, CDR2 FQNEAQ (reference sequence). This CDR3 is CASSSQGGDTEAFF. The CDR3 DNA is TGTGCCAGCAGCTCTCAGGGGGGGGACACTGAAGCTTTCTTT.

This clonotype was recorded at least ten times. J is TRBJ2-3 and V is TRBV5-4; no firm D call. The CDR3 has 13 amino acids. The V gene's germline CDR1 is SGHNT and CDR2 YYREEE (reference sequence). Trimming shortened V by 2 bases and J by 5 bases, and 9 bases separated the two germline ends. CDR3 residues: CASSFDLGDTQYF. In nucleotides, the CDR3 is TGTGCCAGCAGCTTTGATTTAGGAGATACGCAGTATTTT.

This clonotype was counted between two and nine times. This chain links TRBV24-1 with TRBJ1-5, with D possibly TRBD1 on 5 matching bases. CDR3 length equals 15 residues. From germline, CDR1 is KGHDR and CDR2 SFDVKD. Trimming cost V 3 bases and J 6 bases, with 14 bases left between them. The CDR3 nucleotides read TGTGCCACCAGTGATGAGACTCGGGGGAGTCAGCCCCAGCATTTT. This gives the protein CATSDETRGSQPQHF.

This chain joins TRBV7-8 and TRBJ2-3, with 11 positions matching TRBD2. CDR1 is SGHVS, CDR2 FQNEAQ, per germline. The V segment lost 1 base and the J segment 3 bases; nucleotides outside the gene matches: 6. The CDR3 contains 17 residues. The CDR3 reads CASSLENSGRVTDTQYF. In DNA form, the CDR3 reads TGTGCCAGCAGCTTAGAAAATAGCGGGAGGGTAACAGATACGCAGTATTTT.

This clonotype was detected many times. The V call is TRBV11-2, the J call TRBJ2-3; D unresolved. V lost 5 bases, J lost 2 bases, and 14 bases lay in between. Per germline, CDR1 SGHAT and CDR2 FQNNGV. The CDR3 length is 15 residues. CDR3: CASSRQALNTDTQYF. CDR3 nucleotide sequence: TGTGCCAGCAGCCGGCAGGCGCTAAACACAGATACGCAGTATTTT.

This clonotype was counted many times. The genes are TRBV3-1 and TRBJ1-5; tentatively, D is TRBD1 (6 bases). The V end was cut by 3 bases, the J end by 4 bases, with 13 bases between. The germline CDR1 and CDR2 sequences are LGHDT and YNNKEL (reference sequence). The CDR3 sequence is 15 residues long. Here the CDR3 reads CASSHPRDKNQPQHF. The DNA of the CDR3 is TGTGCCAGCAGCCACCCCCGGGACAAAAATCAGCCCCAGCATTTT.

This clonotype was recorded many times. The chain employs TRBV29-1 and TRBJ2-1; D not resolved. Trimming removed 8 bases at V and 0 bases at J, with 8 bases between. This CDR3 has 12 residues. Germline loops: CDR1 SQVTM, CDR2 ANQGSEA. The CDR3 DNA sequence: TGCAGCCTGGTAAGCTCCTACAATGAGCAGTTCTTC. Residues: CSLVSSYNEQFF.

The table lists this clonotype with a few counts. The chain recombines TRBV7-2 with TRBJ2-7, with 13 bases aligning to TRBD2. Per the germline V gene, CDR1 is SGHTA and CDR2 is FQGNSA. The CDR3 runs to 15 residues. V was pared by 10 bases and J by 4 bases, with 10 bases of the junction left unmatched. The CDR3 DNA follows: TGTGCCACCCAGCTTATGGGACTAGCGGGGTACGAGCAGTACTTC. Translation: CATQLMGLAGYEQYF. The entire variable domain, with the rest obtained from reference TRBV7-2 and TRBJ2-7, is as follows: GAGVSQSPSNKVTEKGKDVELRCDPISGHTALYWYRQSLGQGLEFLIYFQGNSAPDKSGLPSDRFSAERTGGSVSTLTIQRTQQEDSAVYLCATQLMGLAGYEQYFGPGTRLTVT.

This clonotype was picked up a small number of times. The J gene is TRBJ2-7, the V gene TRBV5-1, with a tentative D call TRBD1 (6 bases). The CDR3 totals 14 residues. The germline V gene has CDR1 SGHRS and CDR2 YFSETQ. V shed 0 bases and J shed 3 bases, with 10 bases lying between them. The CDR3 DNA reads TGCGCCAGCAGCTTGGAGGACAGCAACTACGAGCAGTACTTC. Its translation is CASSLEDSNYEQYF. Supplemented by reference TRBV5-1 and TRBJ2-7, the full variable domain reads KAGVTQTPRYLIKTRGQQVTLSCSPISGHRSVSWYQQTPGQGLQFLFEYFSETQRNKGNFPGRFSGRQFSNSRSEMNVSTLELGDSALYLCASSLEDSNYEQYFGPGTRLTVT.

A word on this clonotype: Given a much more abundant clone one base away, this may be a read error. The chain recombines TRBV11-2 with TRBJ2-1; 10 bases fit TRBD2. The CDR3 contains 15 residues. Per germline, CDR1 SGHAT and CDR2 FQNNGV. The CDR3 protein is CASSWLAGDGDEQIF. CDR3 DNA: TGTGCCAGCAGCTGGCTAGCGGGAGACGGCGATGAGCAGATCTTC.

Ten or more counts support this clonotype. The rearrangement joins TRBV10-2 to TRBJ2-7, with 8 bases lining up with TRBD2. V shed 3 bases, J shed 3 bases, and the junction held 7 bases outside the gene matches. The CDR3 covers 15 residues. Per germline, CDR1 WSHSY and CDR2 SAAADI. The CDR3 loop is CASSEAGEWVYEQYF. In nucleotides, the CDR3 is TGCGCCAGCAGTGAAGCGGGAGAGTGGGTCTACGAGCAGTACTTC.

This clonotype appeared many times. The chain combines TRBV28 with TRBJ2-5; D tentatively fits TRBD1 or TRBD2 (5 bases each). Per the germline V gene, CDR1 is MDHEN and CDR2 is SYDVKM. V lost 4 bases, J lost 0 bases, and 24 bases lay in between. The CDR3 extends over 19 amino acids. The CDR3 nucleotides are TGTGCCAGCAGTTCCTCTAGCAAGGGGTCGATTACCCACCAAGAGACCCAGTACTTC. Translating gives CASSSSSKGSITHQETQYF.

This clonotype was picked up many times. The chain's CDR3 is CASGTASGLLPYEQYF. CDR3 bases: TGTGCCAGCGGCACTGCCTCGGGACTACTTCCCTACGAGCAGTACTTC. The chain couples TRBV27 to TRBJ2-7; 7 bases fit TRBD2. This CDR3 region has 16 residues. The V and J ends lost 8 bases and 2 bases, in that order; junction bases with no gene match: 15. Germline-derived CDR1 and CDR2 are MNHEY and SMNVEV (reference sequence).